This T cell receptor (beta chain) appears in the sequencing data of a study of T cell changes during pregnancy in multiple sclerosis. Profiling relied on immunoSEQ multiplex PCR, and the TCRdb table lists in-frame clones only, not all of them. The table includes 60,000 to 75,000 clones, 80% to 95% detected once. The V end was cut by 3 bases, the J end by 0 bases, with 3 bases between. Germline V gene lookup returns CDR1 LNHDA and CDR2 SQIVND (reference sequence). The CDR3 runs 13 residues. V is TRBV19 and J is TRBJ1-3; D not resolved. The sample consisted of peripheral blood, taken in the second trimester of pregnancy. The clonotype was recovered from a female donor with multiple sclerosis, enrolled in a pregnancy study. The CDR3 is CASSIISGNTIYF. The CDR3 DNA is TGTGCCAGTAGTATCATCTCTGGAAACACCATATATTTT.